The T cell receptor beta chain described here comes from a study of blood T cell repertoires in COVID-19. Germline CDR1 reads LGHNA; CDR2 reads YSLEER. The CDR3 extends over 16 amino acids. Trimming removed 2 bases from V and 12 bases from J, with 20 bases in between. In the original processing: Reference gene primer amplification yielded estimated nucleated cell counts. TCRdb's table, derived via immunoSEQ multiplex PCR, lists solely in-frame clones and lacks some. That table furnishes V, J and clone size, whereas the DNA furnished D and trimming. The sample has 220,000 or so clones; about four fifths are singletons. This clone was counted a single time.

The sample taken for sequencing was PBMCs or T cells enriched from blood (not recorded which). The receptor was derived from a woman in her thirties or forties with acute COVID-19. The chain joins TRBV4-3 to TRBJ1-6, with D perhaps TRBD1 (5 bases). Written as DNA, the CDR3 is TGCGCCAGCAGCCAACAACGACCCCCTAGGGGTGGACCCCTCCACTTT. Translated, it gives CASSQQRPPRGGPLHF.